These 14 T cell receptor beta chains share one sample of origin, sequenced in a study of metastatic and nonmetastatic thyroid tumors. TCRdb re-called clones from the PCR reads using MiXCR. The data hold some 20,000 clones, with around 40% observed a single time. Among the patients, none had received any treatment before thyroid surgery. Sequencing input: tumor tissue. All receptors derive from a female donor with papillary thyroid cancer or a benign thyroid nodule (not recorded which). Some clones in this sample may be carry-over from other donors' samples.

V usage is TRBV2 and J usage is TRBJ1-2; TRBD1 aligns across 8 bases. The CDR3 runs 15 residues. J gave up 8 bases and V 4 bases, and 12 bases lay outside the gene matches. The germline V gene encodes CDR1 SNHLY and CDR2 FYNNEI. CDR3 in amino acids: CASSVLGQGQGGYTF. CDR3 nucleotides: TGTGCCAGCAGTGTTCTTGGACAGGGACAAGGCGGCTACACCTTC.

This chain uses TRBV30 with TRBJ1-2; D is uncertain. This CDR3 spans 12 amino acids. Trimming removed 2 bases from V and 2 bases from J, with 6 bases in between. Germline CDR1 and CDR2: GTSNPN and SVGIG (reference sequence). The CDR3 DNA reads TGTGCCTGGAGTCTATGGAACTATGGCTACACCTTC. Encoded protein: CAWSLWNYGYTF.

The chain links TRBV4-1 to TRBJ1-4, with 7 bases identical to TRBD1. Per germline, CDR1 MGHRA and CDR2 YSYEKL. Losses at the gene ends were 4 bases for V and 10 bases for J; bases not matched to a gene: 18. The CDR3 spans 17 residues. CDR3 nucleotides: TGCGCCAGCAGCCGTTTAGCGACAGGGTTATGGCCCCGAAAACTGTTTTTT. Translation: CASSRLATGLWPRKLFF.

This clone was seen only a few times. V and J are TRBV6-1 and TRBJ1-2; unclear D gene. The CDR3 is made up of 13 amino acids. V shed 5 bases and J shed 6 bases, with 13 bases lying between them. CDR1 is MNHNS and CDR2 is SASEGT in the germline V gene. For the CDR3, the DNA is TGTGCCAGCAGTCTGCGGGAGTTAAATGGCTACACCTTC. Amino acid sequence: CASSLRELNGYTF.

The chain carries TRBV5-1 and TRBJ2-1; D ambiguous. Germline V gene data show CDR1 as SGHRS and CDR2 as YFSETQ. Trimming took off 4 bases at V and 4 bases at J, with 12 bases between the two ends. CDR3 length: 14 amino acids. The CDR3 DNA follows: TGCGCCAGCAGCAAAGAAGACCAGTACAATGAGCAGTTCTTC. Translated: CASSKEDQYNEQFF.

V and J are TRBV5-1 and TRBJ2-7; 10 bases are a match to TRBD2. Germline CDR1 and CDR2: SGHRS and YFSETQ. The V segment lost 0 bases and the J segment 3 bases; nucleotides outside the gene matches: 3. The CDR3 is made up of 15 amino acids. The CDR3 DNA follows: TGCGCCAGCAGCTTGGAAGCTAGCGGGGGCTACGAGCAGTACTTC. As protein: CASSLEASGGYEQYF.

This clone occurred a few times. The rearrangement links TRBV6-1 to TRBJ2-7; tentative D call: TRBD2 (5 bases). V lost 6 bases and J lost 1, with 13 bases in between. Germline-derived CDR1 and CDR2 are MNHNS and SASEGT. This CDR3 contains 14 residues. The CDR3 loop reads CASRRVSGSYEQYF. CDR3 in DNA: TGTGCCAGCAGACGGGTGAGCGGATCCTACGAGCAGTACTTC.

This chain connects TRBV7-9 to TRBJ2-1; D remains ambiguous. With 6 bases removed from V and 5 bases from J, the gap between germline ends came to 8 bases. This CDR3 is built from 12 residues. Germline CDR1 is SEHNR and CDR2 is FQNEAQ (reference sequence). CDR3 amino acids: CASSSIHNEQFF. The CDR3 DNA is TGTGCCAGCAGTTCGATCCACAATGAGCAGTTCTTC.

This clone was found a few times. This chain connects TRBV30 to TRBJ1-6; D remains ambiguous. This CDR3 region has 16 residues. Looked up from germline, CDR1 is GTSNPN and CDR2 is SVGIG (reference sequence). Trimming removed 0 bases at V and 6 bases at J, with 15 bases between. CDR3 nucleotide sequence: TGTGCCTGGAGTGTGTGGCCCAATGAACCTAATTCACCCCTCCACTTT. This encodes CAWSVWPNEPNSPLHF.

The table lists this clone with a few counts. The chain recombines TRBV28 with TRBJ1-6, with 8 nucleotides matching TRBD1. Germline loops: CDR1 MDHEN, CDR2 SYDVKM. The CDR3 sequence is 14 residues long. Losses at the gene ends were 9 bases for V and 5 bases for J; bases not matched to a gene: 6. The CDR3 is CASRTGLNNSPLHF. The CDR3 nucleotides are TGTGCCAGTCGGACAGGGCTAAATAATTCACCCCTCCACTTT.

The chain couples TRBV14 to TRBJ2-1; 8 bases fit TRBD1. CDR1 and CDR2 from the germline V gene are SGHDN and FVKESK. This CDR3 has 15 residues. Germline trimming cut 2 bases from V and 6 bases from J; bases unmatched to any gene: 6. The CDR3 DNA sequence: TGTGCCAGCAGCCAAAGACAGGGGTTCGTCAATGAGCAGTTCTTC. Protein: CASSQRQGFVNEQFF.

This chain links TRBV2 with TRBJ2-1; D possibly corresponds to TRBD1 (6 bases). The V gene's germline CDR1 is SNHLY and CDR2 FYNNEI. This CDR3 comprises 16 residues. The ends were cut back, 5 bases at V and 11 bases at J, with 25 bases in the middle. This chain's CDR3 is CASSSPGDPIVFQQFF. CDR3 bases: TGTGCCAGCAGTTCTCCAGGGGACCCCATTGTTTTTCAGCAGTTCTTC.

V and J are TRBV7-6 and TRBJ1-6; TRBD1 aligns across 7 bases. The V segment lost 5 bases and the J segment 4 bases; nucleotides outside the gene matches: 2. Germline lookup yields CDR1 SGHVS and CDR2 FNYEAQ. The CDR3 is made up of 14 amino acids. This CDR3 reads CASSGTEYNSPLHF. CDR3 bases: TGTGCCAGCAGCGGGACAGAGTATAATTCACCCCTCCACTTT.

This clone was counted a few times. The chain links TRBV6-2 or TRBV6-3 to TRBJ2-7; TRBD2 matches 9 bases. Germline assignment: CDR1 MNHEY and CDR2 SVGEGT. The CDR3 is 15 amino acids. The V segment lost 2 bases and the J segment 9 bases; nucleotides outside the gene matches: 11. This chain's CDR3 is CASSYRGSGSSGQYF. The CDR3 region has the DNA TGTGCCAGCAGTTACCGGGGTAGCGGGAGTTCGGGGCAGTACTTC.